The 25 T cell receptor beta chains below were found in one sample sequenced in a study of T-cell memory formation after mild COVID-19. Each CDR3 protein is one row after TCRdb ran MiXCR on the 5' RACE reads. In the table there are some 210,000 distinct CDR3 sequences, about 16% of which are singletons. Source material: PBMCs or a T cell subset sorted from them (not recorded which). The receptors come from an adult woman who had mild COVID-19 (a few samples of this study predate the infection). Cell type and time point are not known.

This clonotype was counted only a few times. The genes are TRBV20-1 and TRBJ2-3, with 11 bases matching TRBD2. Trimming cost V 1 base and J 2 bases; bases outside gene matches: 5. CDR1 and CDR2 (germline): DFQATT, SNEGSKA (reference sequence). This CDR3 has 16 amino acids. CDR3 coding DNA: TGCAGTGCTAGAGGGGGGACTAGCGGAACCACAGATACGCAGTATTTT. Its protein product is CSARGGTSGTTDTQYF.

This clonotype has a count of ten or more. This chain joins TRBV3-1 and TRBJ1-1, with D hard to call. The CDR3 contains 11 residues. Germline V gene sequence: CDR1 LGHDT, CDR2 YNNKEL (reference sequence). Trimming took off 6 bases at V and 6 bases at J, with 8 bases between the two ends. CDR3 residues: CASRVGSEAFF. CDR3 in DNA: TGTGCCAGCAGGGTCGGCTCTGAAGCTTTCTTT. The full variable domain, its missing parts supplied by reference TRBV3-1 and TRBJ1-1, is DTAVSQTPKYLVTQMGNDKSIKCEQNLGHDTMYWYKQDSKKFLKIMFSYNNKELIINETVPNRFSPKSPDKAHLNLHINSLELGDSAVYFCASRVGSEAFFGQGTRLTVV.

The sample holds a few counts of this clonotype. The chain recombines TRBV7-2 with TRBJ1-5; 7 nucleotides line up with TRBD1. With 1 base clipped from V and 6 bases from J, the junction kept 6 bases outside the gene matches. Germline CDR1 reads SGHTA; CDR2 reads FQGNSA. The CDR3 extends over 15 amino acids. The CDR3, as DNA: TGTGCCAGCAGCTTAGGCCAGGGGGTCGGTCAGCCCCAGCATTTT. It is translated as CASSLGQGVGQPQHF. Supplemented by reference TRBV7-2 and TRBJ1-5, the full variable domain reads GAGVSQSPSNKVTEKGKDVELRCDPISGHTALYWYRQSLGQGLEFLIYFQGNSAPDKSGLPSDRFSAERTGGSVSTLTIQRTQQEDSAVYLCASSLGQGVGQPQHFGDGTRLSIL.

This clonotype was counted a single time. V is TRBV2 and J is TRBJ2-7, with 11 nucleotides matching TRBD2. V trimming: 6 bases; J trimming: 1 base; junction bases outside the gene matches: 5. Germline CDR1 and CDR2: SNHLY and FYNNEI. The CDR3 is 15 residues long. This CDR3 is CASRAGLAASYEQYF. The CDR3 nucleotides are TGTGCCAGCAGAGCGGGACTAGCGGCTTCCTACGAGCAGTACTTC.

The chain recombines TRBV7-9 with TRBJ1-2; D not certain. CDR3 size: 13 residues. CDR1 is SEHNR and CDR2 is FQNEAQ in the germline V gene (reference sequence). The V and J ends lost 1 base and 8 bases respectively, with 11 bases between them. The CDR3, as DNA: TGTGCCAGCAGCTTAGACAGCTCGGGGGGCTACACCTTC. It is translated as CASSLDSSGGYTF.

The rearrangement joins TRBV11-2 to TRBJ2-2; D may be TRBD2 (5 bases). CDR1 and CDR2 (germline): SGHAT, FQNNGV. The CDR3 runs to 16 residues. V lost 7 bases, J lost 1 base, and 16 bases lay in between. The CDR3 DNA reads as TGTGCCAGCATGCCCTTGGTAGGGAGGAACACCGGGGAGCTGTTTTTT. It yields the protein CASMPLVGRNTGELFF.

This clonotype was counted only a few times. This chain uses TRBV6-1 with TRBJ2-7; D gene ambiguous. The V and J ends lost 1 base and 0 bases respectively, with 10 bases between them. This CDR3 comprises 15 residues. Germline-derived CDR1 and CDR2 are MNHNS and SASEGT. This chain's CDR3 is CASSEGLAHSYEQYF. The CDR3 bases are TGTGCCAGCAGTGAAGGTCTGGCTCACTCCTACGAGCAGTACTTC.

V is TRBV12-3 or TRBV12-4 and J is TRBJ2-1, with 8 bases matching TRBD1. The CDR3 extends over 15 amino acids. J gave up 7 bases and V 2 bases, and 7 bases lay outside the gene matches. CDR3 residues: CASSLRQGRGNEQFF. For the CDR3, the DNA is TGTGCCAGCAGTTTACGACAGGGGAGAGGGAATGAGCAGTTCTTC.

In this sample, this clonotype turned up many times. The CDR3 DNA is TGTGCCAGCAGCTCTTCGACAGTCTACTATGGCTACACCTTC. Translation gives CASSSSTVYYGYTF. The chain links TRBV5-6 to TRBJ1-2, with D tentatively TRBD1 (5 bases). V lost 3 bases to trimming and J lost 3 bases, with 12 bases between them. The CDR3 has 14 residues. CDR1 and CDR2 (germline): SGHDT, YYEEEE.

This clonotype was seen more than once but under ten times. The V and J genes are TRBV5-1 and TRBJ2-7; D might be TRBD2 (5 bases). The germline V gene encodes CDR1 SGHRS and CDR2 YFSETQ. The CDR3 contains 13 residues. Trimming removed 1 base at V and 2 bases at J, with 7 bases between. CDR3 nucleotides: TGCGCCAGCAGCTTGCGGGATACCTACGAGCAGTACTTC. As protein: CASSLRDTYEQYF.

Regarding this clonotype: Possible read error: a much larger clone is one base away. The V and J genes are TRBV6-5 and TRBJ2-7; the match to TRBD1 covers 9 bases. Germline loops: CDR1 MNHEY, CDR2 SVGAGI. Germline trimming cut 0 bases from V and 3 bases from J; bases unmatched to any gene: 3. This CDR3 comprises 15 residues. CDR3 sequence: CASSYSGTGRYEQYF. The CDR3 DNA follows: TGTGCCAGCAGTTACTCCGGGACAGGGCGCTACGAGCAGTACTTC.

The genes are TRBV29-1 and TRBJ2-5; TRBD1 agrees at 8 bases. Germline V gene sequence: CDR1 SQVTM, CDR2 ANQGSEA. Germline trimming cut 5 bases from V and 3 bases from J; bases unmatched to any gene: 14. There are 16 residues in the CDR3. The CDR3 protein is CSVQVQGAAKKETQYF. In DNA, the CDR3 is TGCAGCGTTCAGGTGCAGGGGGCGGCCAAGAAAGAGACCCAGTACTTC.

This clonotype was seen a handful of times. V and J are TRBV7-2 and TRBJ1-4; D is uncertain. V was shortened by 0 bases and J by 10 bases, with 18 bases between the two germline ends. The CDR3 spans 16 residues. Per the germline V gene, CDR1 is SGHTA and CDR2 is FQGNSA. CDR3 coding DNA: TGTGCCAGCAGCTTAGCAGCAGGACTAGCCGAGGGAAAACTGTTTTTT. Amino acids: CASSLAAGLAEGKLFF.

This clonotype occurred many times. This CDR3 is CASSLGGTNTGELFF. The CDR3 bases are TGTGCCAGCAGTTTAGGGGGGACTAACACCGGGGAGCTGTTTTTT. V and J are TRBV12-3 or TRBV12-4 and TRBJ2-2; perhaps TRBD2 as D (6 bases). V was clipped by 1 base and J by 2 bases, with 8 bases between them. This CDR3 is built from 15 residues.

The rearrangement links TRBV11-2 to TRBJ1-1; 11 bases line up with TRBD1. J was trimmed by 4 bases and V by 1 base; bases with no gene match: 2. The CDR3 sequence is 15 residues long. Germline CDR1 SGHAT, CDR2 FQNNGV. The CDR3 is CASSLVGQGATEAFF. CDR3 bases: TGTGCCAGCAGCTTAGTAGGACAGGGGGCCACTGAAGCTTTCTTT.

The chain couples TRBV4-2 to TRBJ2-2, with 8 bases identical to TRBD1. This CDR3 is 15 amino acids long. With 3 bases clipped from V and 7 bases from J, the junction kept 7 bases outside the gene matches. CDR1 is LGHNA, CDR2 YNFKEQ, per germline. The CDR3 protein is CASSHRTGHSGELFF. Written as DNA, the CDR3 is TGTGCCAGCAGCCACCGGACAGGGCATAGCGGGGAGCTGTTTTTT.

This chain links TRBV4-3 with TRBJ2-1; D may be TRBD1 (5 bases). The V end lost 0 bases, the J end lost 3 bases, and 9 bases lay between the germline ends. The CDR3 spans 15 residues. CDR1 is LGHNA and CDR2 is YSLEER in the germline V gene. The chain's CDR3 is CASSQEWQGYNEQFF. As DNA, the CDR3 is TGCGCCAGCAGCCAAGAGTGGCAGGGCTACAATGAGCAGTTCTTC.

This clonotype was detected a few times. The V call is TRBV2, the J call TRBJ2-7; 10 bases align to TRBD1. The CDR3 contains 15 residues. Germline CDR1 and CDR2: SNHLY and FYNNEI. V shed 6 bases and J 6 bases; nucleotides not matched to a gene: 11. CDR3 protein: CASRRSGTGVGEQYF. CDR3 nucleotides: TGTGCCAGCAGGAGATCCGGGACAGGGGTCGGCGAGCAGTACTTC.

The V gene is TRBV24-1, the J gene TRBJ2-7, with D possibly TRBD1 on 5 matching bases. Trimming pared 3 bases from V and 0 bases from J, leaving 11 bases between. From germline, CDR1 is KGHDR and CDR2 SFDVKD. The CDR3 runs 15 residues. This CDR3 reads CATSDPRTSSYEQYF. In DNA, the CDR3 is TGTGCCACCAGTGATCCGCGGACAAGCTCCTACGAGCAGTACTTC.

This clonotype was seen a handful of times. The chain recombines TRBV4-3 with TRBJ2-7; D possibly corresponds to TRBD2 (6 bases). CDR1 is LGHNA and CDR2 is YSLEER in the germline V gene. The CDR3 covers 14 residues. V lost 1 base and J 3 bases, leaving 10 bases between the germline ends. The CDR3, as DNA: TGCGCCAGCAGCCAAGTGGAGGGCAACTACGAGCAGTACTTC. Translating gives CASSQVEGNYEQYF.

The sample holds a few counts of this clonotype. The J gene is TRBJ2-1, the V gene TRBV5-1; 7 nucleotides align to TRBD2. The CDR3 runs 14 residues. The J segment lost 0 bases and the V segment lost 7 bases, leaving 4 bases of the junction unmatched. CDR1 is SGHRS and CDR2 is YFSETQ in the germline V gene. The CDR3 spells CASYGGSSYNEQFF. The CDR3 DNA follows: TGCGCCAGCTACGGCGGGAGCTCCTACAATGAGCAGTTCTTC. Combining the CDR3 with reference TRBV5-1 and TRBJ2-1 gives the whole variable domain KAGVTQTPRYLIKTRGQQVTLSCSPISGHRSVSWYQQTPGQGLQFLFEYFSETQRNKGNFPGRFSGRQFSNSRSEMNVSTLELGDSALYLCASYGGSSYNEQFFGPGTRLTVL.

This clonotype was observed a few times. The CDR3 DNA sequence: TGTGCCAGCAGCATGGGACTAGCATCCTACAATGAGCAGTTCTTC. Protein: CASSMGLASYNEQFF. The chain has TRBV5-5 and TRBJ2-1; 9 bases align to TRBD2. J lost 1 base, V lost 4 bases, and 3 bases had no gene match. The germline CDR1 and CDR2 sequences are SGHKS and YYEKEE (reference sequence). The CDR3 covers 15 residues.

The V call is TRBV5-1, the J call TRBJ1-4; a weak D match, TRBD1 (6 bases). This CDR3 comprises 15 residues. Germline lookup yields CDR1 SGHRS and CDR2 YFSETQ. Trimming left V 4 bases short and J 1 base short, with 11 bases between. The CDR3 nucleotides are TGCGCCAGCAGCGTAACAGGGATAACTAATGAAAAACTGTTTTTT. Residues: CASSVTGITNEKLFF.

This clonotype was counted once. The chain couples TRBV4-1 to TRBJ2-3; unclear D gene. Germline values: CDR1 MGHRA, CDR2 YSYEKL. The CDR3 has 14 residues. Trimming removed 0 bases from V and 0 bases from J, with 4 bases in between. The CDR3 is CASSQDKSTDTQYF. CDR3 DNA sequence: TGCGCCAGCAGCCAAGATAAGAGCACAGATACGCAGTATTTT.

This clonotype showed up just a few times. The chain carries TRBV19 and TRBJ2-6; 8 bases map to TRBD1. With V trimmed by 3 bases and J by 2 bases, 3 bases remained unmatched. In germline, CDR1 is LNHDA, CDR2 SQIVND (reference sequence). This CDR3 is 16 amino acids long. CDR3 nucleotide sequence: TGTGCCAGTAGTATCCCAGGGGGCCCTGGGGCCAACGTCCTGACTTTC. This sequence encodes CASSIPGGPGANVLTF.